A single sample gave rise to the 5 T cell receptor beta chains below, sequenced in a study of blood T cell repertoires in COVID-19. Sequenced by immunoSEQ multiplex PCR; TCRdb stores in-frame clones only, minus some. The sample yields more than 250,000 clones, 90% seen once. Source material: PBMCs or T cells enriched from blood (not recorded which). All receptors come from a woman aged 18-29 years with acute COVID-19.

The rearrangement joins TRBV15 to TRBJ2-1; 8 bases are shared with TRBD1. Germline V gene lookup returns CDR1 LNHNV and CDR2 YYDKDF (reference sequence). This CDR3 has 15 amino acids. V trimming: 0 bases; J trimming: 10 bases; junction bases outside the gene matches: 8. The CDR3 bases are TGTGCCACCAGCAGAGATGGGCAGGGGGCTAGGGAGCAGTTCTTC. This codes for CATSRDGQGAREQFF.

V usage is TRBV7-3 and J usage is TRBJ2-1; 7 bases are shared with TRBD2. The CDR3 is 13 amino acids. Looked up from germline, CDR1 is SGHTA and CDR2 is FQGTGA. V was pared by 4 bases and J by 7 bases, with 4 bases of the junction left unmatched. CDR3 bases: TGTGCCAGCAGCTGGGGAGGGTTTAATGAGCAGTTCTTC. Translation gives CASSWGGFNEQFF.

The chain recombines TRBV4-1 with TRBJ1-6, with 9 positions matching TRBD1. V lost 1 base to trimming and J lost 10 bases; unmatched junction nucleotides: 11. Germline V gives CDR1 MGHRA, CDR2 YSYEKL. The CDR3 covers 17 residues. CDR3 DNA: TGCGCCAGCAGCCAAGTCGGGACGGACAGGGGAGGCTCACCCCTCCACTTT. Translation gives CASSQVGTDRGGSPLHF.

J is TRBJ2-1 and V is TRBV15, with a weak D call TRBD1 (5 bases). Germline CDR1 is LNHNV and CDR2 is YYDKDF (reference sequence). CDR3 length equals 15 residues. Trimming shortened V by 1 base and J by 2 bases, and 9 bases separated the two germline ends. As DNA, the CDR3 is TGTGCCACCAGCAGAGTCAGGGTGGCCTACAATGAGCAGTTCTTC. Translating it yields CATSRVRVAYNEQFF.

V usage is TRBV19 and J usage is TRBJ2-2, with TRBD2 as a possible D gene (6 bases). The CDR3 totals 15 residues. CDR1 is LNHDA and CDR2 is SQIVND in the germline V gene (reference sequence). Trimming took 5 bases from V and 7 from J, leaving 17 bases between them. CDR3 sequence reads: CASSPPTSWNGELFF. As DNA, the CDR3 is TGTGCCAGTAGTCCTCCGACTAGTTGGAACGGGGAGCTGTTTTTT.